This section outlines one T cell receptor beta chain sequence together with its context. Its antigen is currently unknown. The data were obtained in a study of shared clonotypes between healthy human individuals. Study at large: The study enrolled two women and a few men aged 18 to 49. Overall study results and limits: What naive subsets generally showed was a larger estimated richness than memory subsets showed.

Several immunoSEQ plates held equal portions of the genomic DNA taken from each subset. TCRdb's copy holds only in-frame clones and misses some; the assay was immunoSEQ multiplex PCR. This repertoire shows more than 2 million clones, about 94% found once; its top ten account for more than 0.1%. This CDR3 spans 20 amino acids. With 3 bases removed from V and 1 base from J, the gap between germline ends came to 27 bases. Germline CDR1 and CDR2: SGHRS and YFSETQ. Into CD45RA+ naive and CD45RA-negative memory subsets, the CD4+ cells were split. The specimen was naive CD4+ T cells sorted from blood. Subset indicated: CD45RA+ positively selected. The TCR was taken from a man younger than 35 in good health. The chain carries TRBV5-1 and TRBJ2-3; tentatively, D is TRBD1 (5 bases). CDR3 coding DNA: TGCGCCAGCAGCTGGGGATGGGGCCAGCCCGAACTTGGACGCACAGATACGCAGTATTTT. It encodes CASSWGWGQPELGRTDTQYF. Supplemented by reference TRBV5-1 and TRBJ2-3, the full variable domain reads KAGVTQTPRYLIKTRGQQVTLSCSPISGHRSVSWYQQTPGQGLQFLFEYFSETQRNKGNFPGRFSGRQFSNSRSEMNVSTLELGDSALYLCASSWGWGQPELGRTDTQYFGPGTRLTVL.